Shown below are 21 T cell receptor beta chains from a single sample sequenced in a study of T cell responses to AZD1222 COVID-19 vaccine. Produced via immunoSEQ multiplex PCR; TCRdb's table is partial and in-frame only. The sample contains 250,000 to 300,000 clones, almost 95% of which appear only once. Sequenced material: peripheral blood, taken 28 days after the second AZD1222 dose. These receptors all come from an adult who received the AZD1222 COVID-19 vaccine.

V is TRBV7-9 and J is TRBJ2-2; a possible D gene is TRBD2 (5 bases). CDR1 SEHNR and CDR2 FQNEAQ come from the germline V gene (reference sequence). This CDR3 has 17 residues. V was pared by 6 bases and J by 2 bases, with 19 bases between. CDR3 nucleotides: TGTGCCAGCAGAAAAAGTCGGGATAGCACAAACACCGGGGAGCTGTTTTTT. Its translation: CASRKSRDSTNTGELFF.

The DNA of the CDR3 is TGTGCCAGCAGCTCAGGACTTGGGAGCTACACCTTC. This encodes CASSSGLGSYTF. The V and J genes are TRBV28 and TRBJ1-2; D remains unclear. The CDR3 covers 12 residues. Trimming pared 6 bases from V and 9 bases from J, leaving 14 bases between. Per germline, CDR1 MDHEN and CDR2 SYDVKM.

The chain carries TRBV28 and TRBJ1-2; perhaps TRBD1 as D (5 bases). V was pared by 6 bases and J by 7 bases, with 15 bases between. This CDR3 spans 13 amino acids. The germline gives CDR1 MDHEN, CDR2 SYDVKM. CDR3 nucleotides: TGTGCCAGCAGCCCCGGGGCACCGGCTGGCTACACCTTC. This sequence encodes CASSPGAPAGYTF.

The CDR3 region has the DNA TGCAGCATCCGGACTACGCAAGAGACCCAGTACTTC. Translation gives CSIRTTQETQYF. This chain connects TRBV29-1 to TRBJ2-5, with a possible D match to TRBD2 (6 bases). The CDR3 extends over 12 amino acids. V was trimmed by 8 bases and J by 2 bases, leaving 12 bases between them. Germline V gene sequence: CDR1 SQVTM, CDR2 ANQGSEA.

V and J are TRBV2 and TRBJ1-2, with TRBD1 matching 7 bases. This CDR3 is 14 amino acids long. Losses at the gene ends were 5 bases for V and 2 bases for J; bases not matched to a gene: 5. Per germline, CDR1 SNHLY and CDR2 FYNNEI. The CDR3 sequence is CASSLQGKNYGYTF. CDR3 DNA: TGTGCCAGCAGTTTACAGGGGAAAAACTATGGCTACACCTTC.

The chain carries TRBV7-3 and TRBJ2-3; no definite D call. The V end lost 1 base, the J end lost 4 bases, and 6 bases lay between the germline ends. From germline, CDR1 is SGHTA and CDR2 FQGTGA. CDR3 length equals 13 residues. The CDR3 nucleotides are TGTGCCAGCAGCTTAATGAGCGCAGATACGCAGTATTTT. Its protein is CASSLMSADTQYF.

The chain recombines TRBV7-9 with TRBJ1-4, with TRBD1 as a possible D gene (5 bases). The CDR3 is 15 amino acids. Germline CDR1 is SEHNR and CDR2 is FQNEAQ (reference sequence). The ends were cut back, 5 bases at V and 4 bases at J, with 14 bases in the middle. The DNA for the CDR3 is TGTGCCAGCAGCCCACCGGGACGGAGTAATGAAAAACTGTTTTTT. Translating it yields CASSPPGRSNEKLFF.

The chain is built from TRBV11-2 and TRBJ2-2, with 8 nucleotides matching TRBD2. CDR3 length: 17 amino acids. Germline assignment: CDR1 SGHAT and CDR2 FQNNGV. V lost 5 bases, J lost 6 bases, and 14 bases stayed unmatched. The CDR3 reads CASSHLVGGRRAGELFF. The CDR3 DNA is TGTGCCAGCAGCCATCTAGTTGGCGGGAGGAGGGCCGGGGAGCTGTTTTTT.

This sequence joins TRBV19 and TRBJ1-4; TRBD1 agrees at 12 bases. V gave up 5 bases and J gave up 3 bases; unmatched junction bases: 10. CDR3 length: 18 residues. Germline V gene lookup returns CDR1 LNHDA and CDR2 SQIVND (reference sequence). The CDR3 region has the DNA TGTGCCAGTAGTTCCACCGGGGGACAGGGGGCTGCTAATGAAAAACTGTTTTTT. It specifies CASSSTGGQGAANEKLFF.

In DNA form, the CDR3 reads TGCGCCAGCACCCTGGGGGGGCAGTCCGGGGAGCTGTTTTTT. Protein sequence: CASTLGGQSGELFF. This chain connects TRBV5-1 to TRBJ2-2; the D gene is possibly TRBD2 (7 bases). CDR3 length equals 14 residues. In germline, CDR1 is SGHRS, CDR2 YFSETQ. V dropped 6 bases and J dropped 6 bases, with 15 bases sitting between them.

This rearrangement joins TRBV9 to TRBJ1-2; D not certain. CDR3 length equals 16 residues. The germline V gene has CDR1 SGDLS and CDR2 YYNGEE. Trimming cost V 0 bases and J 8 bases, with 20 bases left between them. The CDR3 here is CASSVEPGPARWGYTF. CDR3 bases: TGTGCCAGCAGCGTAGAACCCGGACCCGCCCGCTGGGGCTACACCTTC.

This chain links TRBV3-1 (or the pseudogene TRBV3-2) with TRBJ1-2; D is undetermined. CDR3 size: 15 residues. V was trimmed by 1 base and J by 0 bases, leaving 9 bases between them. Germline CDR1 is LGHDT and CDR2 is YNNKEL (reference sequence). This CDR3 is CASSQGSFSNYGYTF. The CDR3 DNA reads TGTGCCAGCAGCCAAGGGAGTTTTTCTAACTATGGCTACACCTTC.

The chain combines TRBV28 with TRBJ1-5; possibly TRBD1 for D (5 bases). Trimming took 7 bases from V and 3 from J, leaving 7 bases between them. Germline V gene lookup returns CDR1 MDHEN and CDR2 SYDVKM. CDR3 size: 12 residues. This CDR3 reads CASNRLNQPQHF. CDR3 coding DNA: TGTGCCAGCAACAGGCTCAATCAGCCCCAGCATTTT.

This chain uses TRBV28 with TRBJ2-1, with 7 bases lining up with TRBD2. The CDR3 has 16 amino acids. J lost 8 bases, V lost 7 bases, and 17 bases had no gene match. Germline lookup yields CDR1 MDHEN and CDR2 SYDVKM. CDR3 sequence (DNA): TGTGCCAGCATCGCCAATAGCGGGCCAACTGGGCATGAGCAGTTCTTC. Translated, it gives CASIANSGPTGHEQFF.

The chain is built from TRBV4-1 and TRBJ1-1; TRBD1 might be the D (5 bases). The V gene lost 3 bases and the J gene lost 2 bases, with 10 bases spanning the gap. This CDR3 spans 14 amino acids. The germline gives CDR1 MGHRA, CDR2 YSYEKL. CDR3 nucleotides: TGCGCCAGCAGCCATTCGGGGGTTAACACTGAAGCTTTCTTT. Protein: CASSHSGVNTEAFF.

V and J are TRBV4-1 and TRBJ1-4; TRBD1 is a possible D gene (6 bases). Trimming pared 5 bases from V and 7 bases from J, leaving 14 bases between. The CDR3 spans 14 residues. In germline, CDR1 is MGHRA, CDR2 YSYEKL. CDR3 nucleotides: TGCGCCAGCAGCTGGGACACCGGTAGTGAAAAACTGTTTTTT. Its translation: CASSWDTGSEKLFF.

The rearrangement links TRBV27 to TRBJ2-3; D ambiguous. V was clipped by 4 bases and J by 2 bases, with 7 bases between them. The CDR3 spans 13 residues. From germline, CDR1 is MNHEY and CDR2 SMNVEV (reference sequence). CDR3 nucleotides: TGTGCCAGCAGTTGGGCAGTCACAGATACGCAGTATTTT. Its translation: CASSWAVTDTQYF.

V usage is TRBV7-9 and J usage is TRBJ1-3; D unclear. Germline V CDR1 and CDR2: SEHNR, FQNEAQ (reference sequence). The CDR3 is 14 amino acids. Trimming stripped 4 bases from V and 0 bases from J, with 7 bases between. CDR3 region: CASSSHNSGNTIYF. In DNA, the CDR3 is TGTGCCAGCAGCTCTCACAACTCTGGAAACACCATATATTTT. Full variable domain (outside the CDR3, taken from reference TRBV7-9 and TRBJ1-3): DTGVSQNPRHKITKRGQNVTFRCDPISEHNRLYWYRQTLGQGPEFLTYFQNEAQLEKSRLLSDRFSAERPKGSFSTLEIQRTEQGDSAMYLCASSSHNSGNTIYFGEGSWLTVV.

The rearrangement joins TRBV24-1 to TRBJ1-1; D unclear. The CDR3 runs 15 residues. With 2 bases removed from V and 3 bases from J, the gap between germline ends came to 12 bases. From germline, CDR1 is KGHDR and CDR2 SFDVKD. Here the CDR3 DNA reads TGTGCCACCAGTGATTCCTCTGACGGTTACACTGAAGCTTTCTTT. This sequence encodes CATSDSSDGYTEAFF.

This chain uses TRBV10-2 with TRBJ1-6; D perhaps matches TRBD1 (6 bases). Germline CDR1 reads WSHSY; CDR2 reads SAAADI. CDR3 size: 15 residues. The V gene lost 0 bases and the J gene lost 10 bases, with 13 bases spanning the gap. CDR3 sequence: CASSESNRVNSPLHF. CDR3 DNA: TGCGCCAGCAGTGAGTCGAACAGGGTCAACTCACCCCTCCACTTT.

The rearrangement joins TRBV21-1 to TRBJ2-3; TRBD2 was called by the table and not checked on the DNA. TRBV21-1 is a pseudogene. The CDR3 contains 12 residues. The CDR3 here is CASSKRFSAQYF. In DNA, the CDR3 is TGTGCCAGCAGCAAAAGATTCTCGGCGCAGTATTTT.